These T cell receptor beta chains were read from a single sample in a study of vaccination and CD4 T cells after COVID-19. Each CDR3 protein is one row after TCRdb ran MiXCR on the PCR reads. The sample carries about 8,500 distinct CDR3 sequences, 45% to 60% recorded once. No antigen is known for these receptors. Sequenced: CD4+ T cells from blood, cultured in vitro. These receptors all stem from a human donor who had recovered from COVID-19. CDR3s leave out the opening cysteine and the closing phenylalanine or tryptophan.

j_call v_call cdr3_aa
TRBJ2-1 TRBV27 ASTGTSGGAYNEQF
TRBJ1-1 TRBV11-2 ASSLDEGLNTEAF
TRBJ2-5 TRBV10-3 AISEWSGVETQY
TRBJ2-3 TRBV27 ASGGQRLYTDTQY
TRBJ2-7 TRBV5-1 ASSLLGPNYEQY
TRBJ2-7 TRBV20-1 SAPRTASSYEQY
TRBJ2-1 TRBV7-2 ASSSRSYNEQF
TRBJ1-5 TRBV2 ASSPYTDSNGGH
TRBJ1-6 TRBV27 ASTIWGDSGSPLH
TRBJ2-5 TRBV27 ASSLKAGTGGGETQY
TRBJ1-5 TRBV7-3 ASSLIGAGLVYQPQH
TRBJ1-1 TRBV28 ASRGTGQLNTEAF
TRBJ1-5 TRBV20-1 SALGSADQPQH
TRBJ2-5 TRBV12-3/TRBV12-4 ASSYLGTQY
TRBJ1-1 TRBV15 ATSRGPNTEAF
TRBJ2-5 TRBV11-2 ASSLAPGLRGGETQY
TRBJ1-2 TRBV28 ATSTHT
TRBJ2-3 TRBV27 ASSSRTSGGPGTQY
TRBJ2-7 TRBV11-2 ASSSVTGAVYEQY
TRBJ1-5 TRBV24-1 ATSDGRTGESNQPQH
TRBJ1-1 TRBV20-1 SAARQWTITEAF
TRBJ1-2 TRBV6-1 ASSEMYFQEPPNIVYGYT
TRBJ2-1 TRBV19 ASSMRGRDRWNEQF
TRBJ1-5 TRBV19 ASSRGEYSNQPQH
TRBJ2-7 TRBV2 ASSQTPRVEQY
TRBJ2-3 TRBV10-3 AISERLAGATDTQY
TRBJ1-2 TRBV10-3 AISEQGYGYT
TRBJ1-4 TRBV20-1 SAKIAEKLF
TRBJ1-5 TRBV2 ASREVGRQPQH
TRBJ1-2 TRBV24-1 ATSPHTGYGYT
TRBJ1-1 TRBV20-1 SARDGAGGWMNTEAF
TRBJ1-2 TRBV20-1 SARPKTAVDPYGYT
TRBJ2-4 TRBV7-2 ASSSLFDRFPKNIQY
TRBJ1-1 TRBV18 ASSPRDANTEAF
TRBJ1-2 TRBV7-8 ASSHETGRDGYT
TRBJ2-7 TRBV2 ASRATGDSYEQY
TRBJ2-7 TRBV30 AWSFNGVVYEQY
TRBJ1-6 TRBV19 ASRVFGTDDNSPLH
TRBJ2-7 TRBV2 ASSPGQGLSYEQY
TRBJ1-1 TRBV6-1 ASSELTGFGEAF
TRBJ2-2 TRBV5-1 ASSLGTGITGELF
TRBJ1-2 TRBV4-3 ASSPPGRAGYT
TRBJ2-7 TRBV19 ASSIGRDYEQY
TRBJ1-5 TRBV19 ASSIGNRGVVGQPQH
TRBJ1-1 TRBV7-2 ASSLQEGVTEAF
TRBJ1-5 TRBV6-1 ASSEAGSARSQPQH